This TCR beta chain was observed in a study of blood T cell repertoires in COVID-19 (dated by TCRdb to 2020 to 2022). Study-wide context: Samples from collaborators originated in the United States, Italy and Spain and spanned both the acute and convalescent phases of COVID-19. The prospective study material was composed of cDNA or gDNA derived from T cells, B-cell-depleted T cells, or PBMCs. The dataset comprised deeply sampled blood TCRbeta repertoires from subjects exposed to, actively infected with, or recovered from COVID-19. A freely available public database, intended as a resource for researchers studying the immune response to SARS-CoV-2, is where the repertoires were released. Samples came from the ongoing ImmuneRACE study (first 160 participants) plus 1,254 subjects from 6 global collaborators. Nearly every sample came with metadata listing a de-identified subject ID, COVID-19 status, age in years and sex. Where HLA class I and class II types were available, the types were taken from metadata supplied by the sample provider, not from assay-based typing. The investigation overall reported the following: The amount of clinical and demographic metadata varied by source and participant and was provided uncurated.

Collaborating institutions collected whole blood in K2EDTA tubes following their own protocols. For TCRbeta analysis, collaborators shipped samples as frozen whole blood, isolated PBMCs, or DNA extracted from either of those sample types. As for this clone: Its antigen target is currently unknown. Within one base of it there is no much larger clone, and no base qualities were kept.

The immunoSEQ Assay, a bias-controlled multiplex PCR, was used to amplify TCRbeta CDR3 regions from genomic DNA. Per the authors' processing: Nucleated cell counts per sample were estimated from amplification of reference gene primers within the assay. To quantify the absolute abundance of each unique TCRbeta CDR3 rearrangement, sequence reads were collapsed and filtered. Productive Simpson clonality was computed per sample as the square root of Simpson's diversity index over productive rearrangements. This is the immuneACCESS table as TCRdb keeps it, with only in-frame sequences that have V and J called. A part of the clones is gone; compared with another copy, unresolved V genes explain less than half, and the rest is unexplained. The V and J calls and clone size come from that table; D and trimming were worked out from the DNA. The sample records tens of thousands of clones, less than 90% of which are singletons. Approximately 5.8% of the sample is taken by the ten largest.

The junction shows trimming of 6 bases on V and 2 bases on J, and the gene matches do not reach 2 bases of it. The CDR3 holds 13 amino acids from the cysteine to the phenylalanine. Solely the CDR3 DNA is kept, with 39 bases framed from the first base. As encoded in the germline V gene (reference sequence), CDR1 is LNHDA while CDR2 is SQIVND. This chain joins TRBV19 to TRBJ2-3, with 7 bases matching TRBD2. The sequence derives from a man between 60 and 70 years old with active or convalescent COVID-19. The sequenced material came from peripheral blood. DNA sequence: TGTGCCAGTAGGGGGGGGTACACAGATACGCAGTATTTT. The encoded protein is CASRGGYTDTQYF.